Sequencing of this T cell receptor beta chain was carried out in a study of shared clonotypes between healthy human individuals. The study's findings and limits: Generally, naive subsets came out with larger estimated richness than memory subsets. Shared across several donors were around 5% of the naive CD4 clonotypes.

Only in-frame clones appear in the TCRdb table, and some are missing; sequencing was by immunoSEQ multiplex PCR. This table holds over a million clones, 96% found once. Notes on this clone: Its specificity is not known.

The clonotype comes from a young man in good health. The specimen was naive CD4+ T cells sorted from blood. This sample's subset: CD45RA+ positively selected.

CDR3 nucleotide sequence: TGTGCCAGTAGTCTCCACGAGGCGCAGTATTTT. Its protein is CASSLHEAQYF. The V gene is TRBV19, the J gene TRBJ2-3; D is ambiguous. Trimming left V 5 bases short and J 10 bases short, with 10 bases between. There are 11 residues in the CDR3. CDR1 is LNHDA, CDR2 SQIVND, per germline (reference sequence).